Listed here are 28 T cell receptor beta chains from one sample, sequenced in a study of blood T cell repertoires in COVID-19 (TCRdb year 2020). Library method: the immunoSEQ multiplex PCR assay. The table was pulled from immuneACCESS by TCRdb, which kept in-frame rearrangements only. Such tables lose some clones; where checked, under half of the loss comes from unresolved V genes, and the rest has no known cause. For this sample there are 90,000 to 130,000 clones; just over 75% appear just once. The ten largest clones take up more than 3.5% of the sample. The sample was peripheral blood. These receptors came from a woman older than 75 with acute or convalescent COVID-19.

V usage is TRBV27 and J usage is TRBJ2-7; 8 bases agree with TRBD2. V lost 5 bases and J lost 0; bases outside the gene matches: 9. Germline V gives CDR1 MNHEY, CDR2 SMNVEV (reference sequence). This CDR3 is built from 16 residues. CDR3 sequence reads: CASSPGTGTSSYEQYF. The CDR3 DNA follows: TGTGCCAGCAGTCCGGGAACCGGGACTAGCTCCTACGAGCAGTACTTC.

This rearrangement joins TRBV5-6 to TRBJ2-7; TRBD2 aligns across 7 bases. Germline lookup yields CDR1 SGHDT and CDR2 YYEEEE. The CDR3 extends over 16 amino acids. Trimming cost V 6 bases and J 4 bases; bases outside gene matches: 16. CDR3 bases: TGTGCCAGCAACCATCTTAGGCTAGCGGCCAAATACGAGCAGTACTTC. Translating it yields CASNHLRLAAKYEQYF.

Here the CDR3 DNA reads TGTGCCAGCAGCACGAGACAGACCACCCTGAATTCACCCCTCCACTTT. Translating gives CASSTRQTTLNSPLHF. V usage is TRBV5-6 and J usage is TRBJ1-6; a weak D match, TRBD1 (5 bases). From germline, CDR1 is SGHDT and CDR2 YYEEEE. V was trimmed by 4 bases and J by 7 bases, leaving 18 bases between them. The CDR3 has 16 residues.

This sequence joins TRBV6-5 and TRBJ2-1, with D uncertain. This CDR3 spans 15 amino acids. CDR1 and CDR2 (germline): MNHEY, SVGAGI. The germline V and J ends were trimmed by 2 bases and 1 base, with 9 bases remaining between them. CDR3 in amino acids: CASSYIGWSYNEQFF. The CDR3, as DNA: TGTGCCAGCAGTTACATCGGGTGGTCCTACAATGAGCAGTTCTTC.

This rearrangement joins TRBV4-1 to TRBJ2-7; possibly TRBD2 for D (5 bases). The CDR3 is made up of 17 amino acids. The germline CDR1 and CDR2 sequences are MGHRA and YSYEKL. V was cut by 2 bases and J by 2 bases, with 19 bases left in between. This chain's CDR3 is CASSQTDFGIGAYEQYF. As DNA, the CDR3 is TGCGCCAGCAGCCAAACGGACTTTGGAATTGGAGCCTACGAGCAGTACTTC.

V gene TRBV3-1 (or the pseudogene TRBV3-2) combines with J gene TRBJ2-7; the match to TRBD2 covers 11 bases. Unmatched junction bases numbered 3, after V lost 6 bases and J lost 5 bases. The CDR3 covers 13 residues. Germline CDR1 and CDR2: LGHDT and YNNKEL (reference sequence). Here the CDR3 reads CASRYSGGDEQYF. The DNA of the CDR3 is TGTGCCAGCAGATATAGCGGGGGGGACGAGCAGTACTTC.

This clone has a single count. The V and J genes are TRBV18 and TRBJ2-7; 7 bases are a match to TRBD2. The trim removed 3 bases at V and 6 bases at J, leaving 14 bases unmatched. Germline values: CDR1 KGHSH, CDR2 LQKENI. The CDR3 extends over 16 amino acids. CDR3 nucleotides: TGTGCCAGCTCACCTAGAGTAGCGGGCGAGACGGGCGAGCAGTACTTC. This gives the protein CASSPRVAGETGEQYF.

This chain joins TRBV7-3 and TRBJ2-2; 14 positions match TRBD2. Germline trimming cut 5 bases from V and 2 bases from J; bases unmatched to any gene: 16. In germline, CDR1 is SGHTA, CDR2 FQGTGA. The CDR3 sequence is 21 residues long. CDR3 in DNA: TGTGCCAGCAGCGAGAGCCTGTCCGGGACTAGCGGGGGAGTAAACACCGGGGAGCTGTTTTTT. This translates into CASSESLSGTSGGVNTGELFF.

This clone was detected a few times. The genes are TRBV28 and TRBJ1-1; D is possibly TRBD1 (6 bases). Trimming cost V 7 bases and J 0 bases, with 15 bases left between them. From germline, CDR1 is MDHEN and CDR2 SYDVKM. The CDR3 loop spans 15 amino acids. The CDR3 protein is CASITPQGLNTEAFF. The CDR3 DNA follows: TGTGCCAGCATTACCCCACAGGGATTGAACACTGAAGCTTTCTTT. Based on the CDR3 plus reference TRBV28 and TRBJ1-1, the full variable domain is DVKVTQSSRYLVKRTGEKVFLECVQDMDHENMFWYRQDPGLGLRLIYFSYDVKMKEKGDIPEGYSVSREKKERFSLILESASTNQTSMYLCASITPQGLNTEAFFGQGTRLTVV.

V usage is TRBV5-1 and J usage is TRBJ1-3, with D perhaps matching TRBD1 (5 bases). The CDR3 is made up of 14 amino acids. Germline values: CDR1 SGHRS, CDR2 YFSETQ. V gave up 4 bases and J gave up 0 bases, with 8 bases separating them. The CDR3 region has the DNA TGCGCCAGCAGCAGGGACTTCTCTGGAAACACCATATATTTT. Its translation: CASSRDFSGNTIYF.

This chain connects TRBV10-3 to TRBJ1-1; 7 bases align to TRBD1. This CDR3 has 13 amino acids. With 3 bases clipped from V and 9 bases from J, the junction kept 7 bases outside the gene matches. Germline lookup yields CDR1 ENHRY and CDR2 SYGVKD. As DNA, the CDR3 is TGTGCCATCAGTGAAGAGGGGGCTAGGAAAGCTTTCTTT. Amino acids: CAISEEGARKAFF.

The chain links TRBV5-1 to TRBJ2-5; TRBD1 matches at 8 bases. V lost 1 base and J lost 4; bases outside the gene matches: 15. From germline, CDR1 is SGHRS and CDR2 YFSETQ. The CDR3 runs to 18 residues. The CDR3 here is CASSLRRGRGHLRETQYF. The CDR3 DNA is TGCGCCAGCAGCTTGCGAAGGGGCAGGGGGCACCTTAGAGAGACCCAGTACTTC.

V is TRBV12-5 and J is TRBJ2-5, with D perhaps TRBD1 (5 bases). Germline V gives CDR1 LGHNT, CDR2 FRNRAP. The CDR3 has 12 amino acids. The germline V and J ends were trimmed by 6 bases and 5 bases, with 10 bases remaining between them. CDR3 DNA sequence: TGTGCTAGTGGCCAGGGTTGGGAGACCCAGTACTTC. Protein product: CASGQGWETQYF.

This chain joins TRBV6-5 and TRBJ1-3, with unresolved D. The V gene lost 4 bases and the J gene lost 0 bases, with 10 bases spanning the gap. The CDR3 is 15 residues long. Germline values: CDR1 MNHEY, CDR2 SVGAGI. In DNA form, the CDR3 reads TGTGCCAGCAGTTCTTTACAGCTCTCTGGAAACACCATATATTTT. Its translation: CASSSLQLSGNTIYF.

The chain uses TRBV18 and TRBJ2-1; a weak D match, TRBD2 (6 bases). Germline V gene data show CDR1 as KGHSH and CDR2 as LQKENI. Between the trimmed V and J ends, which lost 2 bases and 8 bases, there was a span of 22 bases. This CDR3 spans 17 amino acids. The CDR3 reads CASSPGVGGGLLDEQFF. The CDR3 DNA reads as TGTGCCAGCTCACCAGGGGTTGGGGGAGGCCTTTTGGATGAGCAGTTCTTC.

The chain carries TRBV6-5 and TRBJ2-3; 9 bases match TRBD2. V was pared by 11 bases and J by 3 bases, with 9 bases of the junction left unmatched. The CDR3 has 14 amino acids. The germline V gene encodes CDR1 MNHEY and CDR2 SVGAGI. The CDR3 reads CAGGERGVTDTQYF. CDR3 nucleotide sequence: TGTGCCGGGGGGGAGCGGGGGGTAACAGATACGCAGTATTTT.

The chain joins TRBV28 to TRBJ2-3; tentative D call: TRBD2 (5 bases). V was pared by 8 bases and J by 0 bases, with 12 bases between. This CDR3 has 14 amino acids. Germline assignment: CDR1 MDHEN and CDR2 SYDVKM. The CDR3 nucleotides are TGTGCCAGCGTCTCCAGCGGTAGCACAGATACGCAGTATTTT. Encoded protein: CASVSSGSTDTQYF.

The rearrangement uses TRBV7-8 and TRBJ2-7; D ambiguous. This CDR3 is built from 13 residues. The germline V and J ends were trimmed by 4 bases and 0 bases, with 7 bases remaining between them. The germline V gene encodes CDR1 SGHVS and CDR2 FQNEAQ. The CDR3 reads CASSSAGSYEQYF. The DNA of the CDR3 is TGTGCCAGCAGCTCCGCCGGCTCCTACGAGCAGTACTTC.

This clone was found a few times. The CDR3 here is CASGLGERLAGGPRTDTQYF. Here the CDR3 DNA reads TGTGCTAGTGGTTTAGGGGAACGACTAGCGGGAGGGCCCCGAACAGATACGCAGTATTTT. The chain couples TRBV12-5 to TRBJ2-3, with 14 bases fitting TRBD2. This CDR3 is built from 20 residues. CDR1 LGHNT and CDR2 FRNRAP come from the germline V gene. V shed 3 bases, J shed 3 bases, and the junction held 14 bases outside the gene matches.

The chain has TRBV5-1 and TRBJ2-3; TRBD1 agrees at 9 bases. The CDR3 consists of 16 residues. Losses at the gene ends were 4 bases for V and 1 base for J; bases not matched to a gene: 7. CDR1 and CDR2 (germline): SGHRS, YFSETQ. For the CDR3, the DNA is TGCGCCAGCAGCCCCGGACAGGGGCCTCGCACAGATACGCAGTATTTT. This gives the protein CASSPGQGPRTDTQYF.

The V and J genes are TRBV6-4 and TRBJ1-1; 7 bases are shared with TRBD1. The J segment lost 6 bases and the V segment lost 3 bases, leaving 7 bases of the junction unmatched. The CDR3 consists of 14 residues. CDR1 and CDR2 from the germline V gene are MRHNA and SNTAGT. CDR3 region: CASSDRQGRAEAFF. CDR3 in DNA: TGTGCCAGCAGTGATCGACAGGGTAGGGCTGAAGCTTTCTTT.

The chain uses TRBV5-1 and TRBJ2-7, with 9 bases matching TRBD1. The CDR3 extends over 14 amino acids. Per the germline V gene, CDR1 is SGHRS and CDR2 is YFSETQ. Trimming cost V 4 bases and J 4 bases; bases outside gene matches: 6. The chain's CDR3 is CASSETGGAYEQYF. The CDR3 nucleotides read TGCGCCAGCAGCGAAACAGGGGGCGCTTACGAGCAGTACTTC. Combining the CDR3 with reference TRBV5-1 and TRBJ2-7 gives the whole variable domain KAGVTQTPRYLIKTRGQQVTLSCSPISGHRSVSWYQQTPGQGLQFLFEYFSETQRNKGNFPGRFSGRQFSNSRSEMNVSTLELGDSALYLCASSETGGAYEQYFGPGTRLTVT.

As to this clone: One end of the junction is discordant with germline, which a read error may explain. The chain recombines TRBV6-1 with TRBJ2-1; TRBD2 agrees at 12 bases. CDR3 size: 16 residues. Germline values: CDR1 MNHNS, CDR2 SASEGT. The CDR3 protein is CASREGLAGTYNEQFF. CDR3 bases: TGTGCCAGCAGAGAAGGACTAGCGGGGACCTACAATGAGCAGTTCTTC.

The chain carries TRBV18 and TRBJ1-3; 8 nucleotides agree with TRBD1. V was pared by 4 bases and J by 7 bases, with 9 bases of the junction left unmatched. The CDR3 consists of 15 residues. Looked up from germline, CDR1 is KGHSH and CDR2 is LQKENI. The CDR3 here is CASSLETGQGNTIYF. CDR3 sequence (DNA): TGTGCCAGCTCACTGGAAACTGGACAGGGCAACACCATATATTTT.

This chain links TRBV27 with TRBJ1-2; 7 nucleotides align to TRBD1. J was trimmed by 8 bases and V by 5 bases; bases with no gene match: 8. There are 13 residues in the CDR3. Germline CDR1 MNHEY, CDR2 SMNVEV (reference sequence). The DNA for the CDR3 is TGTGCCAGCAGTCCCGACAGGGACCGCGGCTACACCTTC. Protein product: CASSPDRDRGYTF.

J is TRBJ1-4 and V is TRBV30, with 8 bases aligning to TRBD1. The V gene's germline CDR1 is GTSNPN and CDR2 SVGIG (reference sequence). The CDR3 contains 15 residues. V gave up 2 bases and J gave up 4 bases; unmatched junction bases: 6. DNA of the CDR3: TGTGCCTGGAGTAACAGGGGGGTGGGTAATGAAAAACTGTTTTTT. The encoded protein is CAWSNRGVGNEKLFF.

The chain combines TRBV10-3 with TRBJ2-4; a weak D match, TRBD2 (5 bases). The length of the CDR3 is 15 residues. Deletions cut 2 bases from V and 8 bases from J, with 16 bases between. CDR1 and CDR2 (germline): ENHRY, SYGVKD. The CDR3 DNA follows: TGTGCCATCAGTGAGGGGCACCCGCAGAGGGACATTCAGTACTTC. It specifies CAISEGHPQRDIQYF.

The chain links TRBV10-3 to TRBJ2-1, with 12 bases matching TRBD2. After removal of 4 bases from V and 7 bases from J, the junction contained 5 bases not matched to a gene. The CDR3 sequence is 15 residues long. CDR1 is ENHRY, CDR2 SYGVKD, per germline. CDR3 amino acids: CAISATSGSPNEQFF. The CDR3 region has the DNA TGTGCCATCAGTGCGACTAGCGGGAGTCCGAATGAGCAGTTCTTC.